This T cell receptor beta chain was identified during a study of identical twins. MiXCR, run by TCRdb on the 5' RACE reads, gives a single entry per CDR3 protein. Among 700,000 or so distinct CDR3 sequences listed, 8.5% to 9% were seen once. Germline CDR1 and CDR2: LGHDT and YNNKEL (reference sequence). This CDR3 has 15 residues. V gave up 1 base and J gave up 6 bases; unmatched junction bases: 4. This clonotype was counted a few times. The data also belong to a second study, concerning yellow fever vaccine responses in identical twins. As that report states: Reportedly, the response of twins' T cells to the vaccine seemed partly convergent, partly personalized.

The TCR comes from a woman between 18 and 30 years old in good health. The gene calls are TRBV3-1 and TRBJ2-1, with TRBD2 matching 9 bases. The sequencing input was PBMCs. The CDR3 reads CASSQGLAVVNEQFF. CDR3 nucleotides: TGTGCCAGCAGCCAAGGACTAGCGGTAGTCAATGAGCAGTTCTTC.